The 2 T cell receptor beta chains given below trace back to one sample, sequenced in a study of shared clonotypes between healthy human individuals. The table came from immunoSEQ multiplex PCR; TCRdb's copy has only in-frame clones and leaves some out. The sample consists of about 610,000 clones, about 96% of them appearing once. CD45RO-negative CD8 cells positively selected for CCR7 made up the naive population, which excluded terminally differentiated effector memory CD45RA+ cells. The specimen was naive CD8+ T cells sorted from blood. These receptors were taken from a woman in her 30s in good health.

The gene calls are TRBV7-9 and TRBJ1-1; a possible D gene is TRBD1 (5 bases). The length of the CDR3 is 13 residues. With 5 bases removed from V and 6 bases from J, the gap between germline ends came to 13 bases. Germline V gene sequence: CDR1 SEHNR, CDR2 FQNEAQ (reference sequence). CDR3 sequence: CASSTTVLSEAFF. CDR3 coding DNA: TGTGCCAGCAGCACGACAGTTCTCTCTGAAGCTTTCTTT.

This rearrangement joins TRBV5-6 to TRBJ2-3, with D tentatively TRBD2 (5 bases). Trimming removed 5 bases at V and 0 bases at J, with 10 bases between. The V gene's germline CDR1 is SGHDT and CDR2 YYEEEE. This CDR3 is 14 amino acids long. The chain's CDR3 is CASSWTPSTDTQYF. Here the CDR3 DNA reads TGTGCCAGCAGTTGGACTCCCAGCACAGATACGCAGTATTTT.